This TCR beta chain was captured in a study of identical twins. General study points: Those out-of-frame alpha sequences shared by twins showed an excess of low generation probability.

TCRdb analysed the 5' RACE reads with MiXCR anew, one entry per CDR3 protein. The table lists 500,000 or so distinct CDR3 sequences, 13% to 15% of them singletons, with more than 0.8% in the top ten. Comment on this clonotype: What it recognizes is unknown.

V was shortened by 8 bases and J by 4 bases, with 11 bases between the two germline ends. The CDR3 is made up of 12 amino acids. The sample was also linked to a second study, of yellow fever vaccine responses in identical twins.

The clonotype was recovered from a woman aged 18-29 years in good health. The sample taken for sequencing was CD4+ T cells sorted from blood. V and J are TRBV12-3 or TRBV12-4 and TRBJ1-1, with D maybe TRBD1 (6 bases). CDR3 DNA: TGTGCCAGCGAACAGGGAACCACTGAAGCTTTCTTT. It codes for CASEQGTTEAFF.